The T cell receptor beta chain described here comes from a study of OX40 agonist ivuxolimab in advanced cancers. The study's findings and limits: Some patients who did not respond also had low normalized T-cell clonal expansion. Dosing at 0.1 to 3.0 mg/kg was accompanied by clonal expansion of CD4+ and CD8+ blood T cells by week 6.

Points on this clone: Its antigen remains unidentified.

Trimming removed 3 bases from V and 8 bases from J, with 14 bases in between. The CDR3 loop spans 14 amino acids. The germline gives CDR1 SGHNT, CDR2 YYREEE (reference sequence). It was autoimmune disease history or systemic immunosuppression that excluded patients. Generated by immunoSEQ multiplex PCR, the TCRdb table keeps only in-frame clones and is missing some. Of tens of thousands of clones in the sample, 85% to 95% were seen once. The sample was CD4+ or CD8+ T cells sorted from blood, taken in a trial of the OX40 agonist ivuxolimab. This chain connects TRBV5-4 to TRBJ1-4, with D tentatively TRBD1 (6 bases). The sequence was collected from an adult with an advanced solid tumor such as melanoma, head and neck, liver or kidney cancer. The DNA for the CDR3 is TGTGCCAGCAGCTGGGGGGGGCAGGACGAAAAACTGTTTTTT. Translating gives CASSWGGQDEKLFF.